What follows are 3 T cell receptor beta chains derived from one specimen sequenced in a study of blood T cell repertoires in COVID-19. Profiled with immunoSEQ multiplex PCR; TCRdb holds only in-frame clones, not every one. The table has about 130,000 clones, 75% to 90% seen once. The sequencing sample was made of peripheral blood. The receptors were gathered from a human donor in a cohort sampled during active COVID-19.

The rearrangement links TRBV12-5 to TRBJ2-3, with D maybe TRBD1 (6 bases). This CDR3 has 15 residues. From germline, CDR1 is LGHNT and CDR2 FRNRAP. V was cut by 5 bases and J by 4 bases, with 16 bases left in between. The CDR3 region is CASGPRGSEADTQYF. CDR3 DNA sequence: TGTGCTAGTGGTCCTAGGGGGTCTGAGGCAGATACGCAGTATTTT.

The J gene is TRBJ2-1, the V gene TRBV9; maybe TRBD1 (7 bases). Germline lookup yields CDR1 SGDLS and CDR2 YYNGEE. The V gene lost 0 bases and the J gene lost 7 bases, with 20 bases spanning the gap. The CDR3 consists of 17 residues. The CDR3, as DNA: TGTGCCAGCAGCGTAGGGCAGGGGGGCTTTTATAAAAATGAGCAGTTCTTC. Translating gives CASSVGQGGFYKNEQFF.

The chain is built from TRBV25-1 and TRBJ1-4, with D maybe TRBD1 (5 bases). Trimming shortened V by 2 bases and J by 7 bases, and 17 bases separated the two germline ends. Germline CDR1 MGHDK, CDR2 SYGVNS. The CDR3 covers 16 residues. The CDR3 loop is CASSEGHTPSREKLFF. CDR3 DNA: TGTGCCAGCAGTGAAGGACATACCCCTTCACGTGAAAAACTGTTTTTT.